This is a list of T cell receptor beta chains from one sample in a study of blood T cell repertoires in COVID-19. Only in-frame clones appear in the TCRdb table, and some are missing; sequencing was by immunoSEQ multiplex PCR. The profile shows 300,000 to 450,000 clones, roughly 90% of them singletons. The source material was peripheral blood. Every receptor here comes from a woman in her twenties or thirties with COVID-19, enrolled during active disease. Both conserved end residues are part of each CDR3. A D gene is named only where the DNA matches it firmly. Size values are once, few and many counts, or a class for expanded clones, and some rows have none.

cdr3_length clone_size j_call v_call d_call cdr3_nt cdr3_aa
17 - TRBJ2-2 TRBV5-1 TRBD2 TGCGCCAGCAGCGTGGGACTAGCGGGAGGGCCCACCGGGGAGCTGTTTTTT CASSVGLAGGPTGELFF
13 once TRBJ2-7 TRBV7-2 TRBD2 TGTGCCTCCGGGAGCGGGGGCGCCTACGAGCAGTACTTC CASGSGGAYEQYF
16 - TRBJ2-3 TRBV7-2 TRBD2 TGTGCCAGCAGCTCGTCTAGCGGGGGGGCACCAGATACGCAGTATTTT CASSSSSGGAPDTQYF
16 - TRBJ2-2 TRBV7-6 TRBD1 TGTGCCAGCAGCTTAGCTGGGACAGCGAACACCGGGGAGCTGTTTTTT CASSLAGTANTGELFF
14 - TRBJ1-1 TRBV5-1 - TGCGCCAGCCGCCGCGAAGGGCCGGGAGGAGAAGCTTTCTTT CASRREGPGGEAFF
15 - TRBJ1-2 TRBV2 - TGTGCCAGCAGTCTAGACAGCTTGCTGAACTATGGCTACACCTTC CASSLDSLLNYGYTF
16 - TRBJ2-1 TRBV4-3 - TGCGCCAGCAGCCAAGATACGGGTGCTCTTGGCAATGAGCAGTTCTTC CASSQDTGALGNEQFF
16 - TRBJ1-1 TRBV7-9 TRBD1 TGTGCCAGCAGCTTAGGGGCAGGGGGATCGAACACTGAAGCTTTCTTT CASSLGAGGSNTEAFF
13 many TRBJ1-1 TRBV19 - TGTGCCAGTAGTGTACAAAAGAACACTGAAGCTTTCTTT CASSVQKNTEAFF
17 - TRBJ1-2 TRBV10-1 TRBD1 TGCGCCAACCCAGATACGGACAGGGGCCCTGCCTACTATGGCTACACCTTC CANPDTDRGPAYYGYTF
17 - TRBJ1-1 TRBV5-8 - TGTGCCAGCAGCTGGCGCGGGTTTTCGTCTCAGAACACTGAAGCTTTCTTT CASSWRGFSSQNTEAFF
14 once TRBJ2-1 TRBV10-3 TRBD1 TGTGCCATCAGGGTAGACAGGGTAAATGATGAGCAGTTCTTC CAIRVDRVNDEQFF
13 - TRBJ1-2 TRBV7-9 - TGTGCCAGCAGCTTAGCGGGGAGGAGTGGCTACACCTTC CASSLAGRSGYTF
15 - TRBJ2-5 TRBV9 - TGTGCCAGCAGCGTAGGGGCGGGGTCCCAAGAGACCCAGTACTTC CASSVGAGSQETQYF
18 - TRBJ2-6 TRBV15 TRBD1 TGTGCCACCAAACTGGGGGGACAGGACCCCTCTGGGGCCAACGTCCTGACTTTC CATKLGGQDPSGANVLTF
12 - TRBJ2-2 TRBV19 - TGTGCCATGATAGGGGGCACCGGGGAGCTGTTTTTT CAMIGGTGELFF
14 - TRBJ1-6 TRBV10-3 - TGTGCCATCAGTGACGGCAGGGGAAAATCACCCCTCCACTTT CAISDGRGKSPLHF
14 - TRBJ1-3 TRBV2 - TGTGCCAGCAGTAACAGGTTCTCTGGAAACACCATATATTTT CASSNRFSGNTIYF
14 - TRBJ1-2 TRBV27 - TGTGCCAGCAGTATAGGAGGGGCTAACTATGGCTACACCTTC CASSIGGANYGYTF
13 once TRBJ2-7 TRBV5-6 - TGTGCCAGCAGGTCCGGGAACTCCTACGAGCAGTACTTC CASRSGNSYEQYF
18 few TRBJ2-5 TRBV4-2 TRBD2 TGTGCCAGCAGCCAACAGGGTCAGGCTAGCGGGGGGTTGGAGACCCAGTACTTC CASSQQGQASGGLETQYF
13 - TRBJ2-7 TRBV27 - TGTGCCAGCACCTCCCCCCACGGGGGCGAGCAGTACTTC CASTSPHGGEQYF
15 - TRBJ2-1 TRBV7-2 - TGTGCCAGCAGCTTAGGCAGCGAGATCTACAATGAGCAGTTCTTC CASSLGSEIYNEQFF
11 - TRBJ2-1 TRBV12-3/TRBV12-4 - TGTGCCAGCAGTTTGCGAAAGGAGCAGTTCTTC CASSLRKEQFF
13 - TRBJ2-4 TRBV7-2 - TGTGCCAGCAGCTTAGAGAGGGAAAGCATTCAGTACTTC CASSLERESIQYF
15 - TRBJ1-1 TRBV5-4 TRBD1 TGTGCCAGCAGCTCAACGACAGGGGGCCTCACTGAAGCTTTCTTT CASSSTTGGLTEAFF
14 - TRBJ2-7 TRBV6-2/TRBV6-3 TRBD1 TGTGCCAGCAGCTCGGGACAGCCCCCCTACGAGCAGTACTTC CASSSGQPPYEQYF
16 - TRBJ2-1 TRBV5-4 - TGTGCCAGCAGCTTGGATGAATGGAGCTCCTACAATGAGCAGTTCTTC CASSLDEWSSYNEQFF
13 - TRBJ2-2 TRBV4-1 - TGCGCCAGCAGCCCCCGGGGAACCGGGGAGCTGTTTTTT CASSPRGTGELFF
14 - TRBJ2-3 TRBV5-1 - TGCGCCAGCAGCTTGGGGCTAGCGACAGATACGCAGTATTTT CASSLGLATDTQYF
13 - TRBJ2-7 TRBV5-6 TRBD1 TGTGCCAGCAGCCCGGGACAGTCCTACGAGCAGTACTTC CASSPGQSYEQYF
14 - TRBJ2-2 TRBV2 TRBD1 TGTGCCAGCAGTGGACAGGGTTCAACCGGGGAGCTGTTTTTT CASSGQGSTGELFF
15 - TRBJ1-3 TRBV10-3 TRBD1 TGTGCCATCGGGACAGGGGAATTCTCTGGAAACACCATATATTTT CAIGTGEFSGNTIYF
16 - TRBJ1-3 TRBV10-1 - TGCGCCAGCAGTGCCGGTGGAGAGAGGCCTGGAAACACCATATATTTT CASSAGGERPGNTIYF
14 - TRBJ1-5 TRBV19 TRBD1 TGTGCCAGTAGTAGCGACAGGGCCGATCAGCCCCAGCATTTT CASSSDRADQPQHF
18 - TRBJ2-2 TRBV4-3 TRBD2 TGCGCCAGCAGCCCAGGGGAGGCTAGCGGGAGGATCCTCGGGGAGCTGTTTTTT CASSPGEASGRILGELFF
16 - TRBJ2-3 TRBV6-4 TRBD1 TGTGCCAGCCCTAGTTCGACAGGGGATTTATCAGATACGCAGTATTTT CASPSSTGDLSDTQYF
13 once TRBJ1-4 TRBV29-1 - TGCAGCGTCAAACAGCAAACTAATGAAAAACTGTTTTTT CSVKQQTNEKLFF
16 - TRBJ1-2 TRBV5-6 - TGTGCCAGCAGCTCTCTCCCCAACTACAGGGTCTATGGCTACACCTTC CASSSLPNYRVYGYTF
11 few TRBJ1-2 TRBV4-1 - TGCGCCAGCAGAGGGGCCCGAGGCTACACCTTC CASRGARGYTF
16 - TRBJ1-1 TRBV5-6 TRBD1 TGTGCCAGCAGCTGGGGAATGACAGGGGGCAACACTGAAGCTTTCTTT CASSWGMTGGNTEAFF